The 11 T cell receptor beta chains below were found in one sample sequenced in a study of Graves' ophthalmopathy and Graves' hyperthyroidism. The TCR beta CDR3 regions underwent amplification from RNA transcripts. First-round RT-PCR relied on HTBI primers, and a second-round multiplex PCR came next. MiXCR was run by TCRdb on the multiplex PCR reads, yielding one entry per CDR3 protein. This sample has about 480,000 distinct CDR3 sequences, with under 15% found just once. The source material was blood. Receptors were obtained from a woman younger than 45 with Graves' ophthalmopathy.

This clonotype occurred many times. The rearrangement joins TRBV20-1 to TRBJ2-5; 11 nucleotides line up with TRBD2. Looked up from germline, CDR1 is DFQATT and CDR2 is SNEGSKA (reference sequence). Germline trimming cut 2 bases from V and 3 bases from J; bases unmatched to any gene: 5. This CDR3 is 15 amino acids long. CDR3 DNA: TGCAGTGCTAGATCGGTAGCGGGGGGGAAAGAGACCCAGTACTTC. It encodes CSARSVAGGKETQYF.

This clonotype was recorded many times. This sequence joins TRBV19 and TRBJ2-2; the match to TRBD2 covers 11 bases. V dropped 8 bases and J dropped 0; count of bases not matched to a gene: 2. Germline CDR1 is LNHDA and CDR2 is SQIVND (reference sequence). The CDR3 spans 15 residues. The CDR3: CASGTSGSNTGELFF. CDR3 nucleotide sequence: TGTGCCAGTGGGACTAGCGGTTCGAACACCGGGGAGCTGTTTTTT.

This clonotype has ten or more counts. A read error may account for a junction end that differs from germline. The rearrangement uses TRBV6-1 and TRBJ1-2; TRBD1 agrees at 10 bases. This CDR3 has 15 amino acids. Looked up from germline, CDR1 is MNHNS and CDR2 is SASEGT. The CDR3 loop reads CASREAGTGDYGYTF. The CDR3, as DNA: TGTGCCAGCAGGGAAGCCGGGACAGGGGACTATGGCTACACCTTC.

This clonotype occurred many times. The V call is TRBV12-3 or TRBV12-4, the J call TRBJ2-3; 7 positions agree with TRBD2. The CDR3 has 17 residues. The V and J ends lost 3 bases and 3 bases, in that order; junction bases with no gene match: 12. This CDR3 reads CASSFWGGSGYTDTQYF. CDR3 in DNA: TGTGCCAGCAGTTTTTGGGGCGGGAGCGGTTATACAGATACGCAGTATTTT.

The chain employs TRBV30 and TRBJ1-5; possibly TRBD1 for D (5 bases). Germline loops: CDR1 GTSNPN, CDR2 SVGIG (reference sequence). The CDR3 runs 13 residues. Trimming pared 3 bases from V and 5 bases from J, leaving 11 bases between. The CDR3 region is CAWRRGTHQPQHF. The CDR3, as DNA: TGTGCCTGGAGGAGGGGAACCCATCAGCCCCAGCATTTT.

This clonotype has at least ten counts. This sequence joins TRBV5-4 and TRBJ1-2, with D possibly being TRBD1 (5 bases). The germline gives CDR1 SGHNT, CDR2 YYREEE (reference sequence). This CDR3 spans 13 amino acids. V was trimmed by 1 base and J by 8 bases, leaving 12 bases between them. CDR3 nucleotide sequence: TGTGCCAGCAGCTTGTCTGGGACGCAAGGCTACACCTTC. Amino acid sequence: CASSLSGTQGYTF.

In its sample, this clonotype was seen many times. This chain connects TRBV30 to TRBJ2-5, with D perhaps TRBD2 (5 bases). The germline V gene encodes CDR1 GTSNPN and CDR2 SVGIG (reference sequence). CDR3 length: 12 residues. V lost 5 bases to trimming and J lost 0 bases, with 7 bases between them. This chain's CDR3 is CAWGLYQETQYF. The CDR3 DNA reads as TGTGCCTGGGGACTGTACCAAGAGACCCAGTACTTC.

J is TRBJ1-2 and V is TRBV5-6, with unresolved D. This CDR3 region has 14 residues. The germline CDR1 and CDR2 sequences are SGHDT and YYEEEE. Trimming shortened V by 0 bases and J by 2 bases, and 8 bases separated the two germline ends. CDR3 sequence reads: CASSLESTNYGYTF. The CDR3 coding sequence is TGTGCCAGCAGCTTGGAGTCAACCAACTATGGCTACACCTTC.

In the case of this clonotype: No DNA is shown, since the ends of the CDR3 on it are uncertain; the CDR3 is the one TCRdb lists. The chain recombines TRBV4-1 with TRBJ1-1; TRBD1, the table's D call, lacks a check against the DNA. Germline CDR1 reads MGHRA; CDR2 reads YSYEKL. The CDR3 has 16 residues if both end residues are counted. The CDR3 loop reads CASSRLVGQGSTEALF.

This clonotype occurred many times. The chain carries TRBV6-5 and TRBJ2-5, with TRBD1 matching over 9 bases. The CDR3 covers 14 residues. V dropped 6 bases and J dropped 7; count of bases not matched to a gene: 9. The germline CDR1 and CDR2 sequences are MNHEY and SVGAGI. CDR3: CASSRDRVSGTQYF. In DNA form, the CDR3 reads TGTGCCAGCAGCAGGGACAGGGTTTCGGGGACCCAGTACTTC.

This clonotype has at least ten counts. This chain joins TRBV19 and TRBJ1-2; the D is unclear. V was pared by 2 bases and J by 3 bases, with 16 bases between. Per the germline V gene, CDR1 is LNHDA and CDR2 is SQIVND (reference sequence). There are 16 residues in the CDR3. The CDR3 coding sequence is TGTGCCAGTAGTATAAGCAGGAGGGTCAATGACTATGGCTACACCTTC. Translating gives CASSISRRVNDYGYTF. The variable domain in full, with the rest retrieved from reference TRBV19 and TRBJ1-2, is DGGITQSPKYLFRKEGQNVTLSCEQNLNHDAMYWYRQDPGQGLRLIYYSQIVNDFQKGDIAEGYSVSREKKESFPLTVTSAQKNPTAFYLCASSISRRVNDYGYTFGSGTRLTVV.